The 7 T cell receptor beta chains reported below all come from one sample, sequenced in a study of blood T cell repertoires in COVID-19. Sequencing used immunoSEQ multiplex PCR; TCRdb keeps in-frame clones, though not all of them. Altogether about 140,000 clones are present, 81% being singletons, with the ten largest covering approximately 8.2%. The sequenced sample was peripheral blood. The receptors derive from a human donor in a cohort sampled during active COVID-19.

This clone was seen once. The genes are TRBV9 and TRBJ2-6; the match to TRBD1 covers 9 bases. The CDR3 totals 16 residues. Germline CDR1 SGDLS, CDR2 YYNGEE. V shed 4 bases and J 3 bases; nucleotides not matched to a gene: 5. CDR3 sequence: CASSSRQGGGANVLTF. As DNA, the CDR3 is TGTGCCAGCAGCTCCCGACAGGGGGGTGGGGCCAACGTCCTGACTTTC.

About this clone itself: The sample carries other DNA sequences with the same CDR3. This chain connects TRBV7-3 to TRBJ1-1, with TRBD1 as a possible D gene (5 bases). V was clipped by 4 bases and J by 0 bases, with 6 bases between them. Germline V gives CDR1 SGHTA, CDR2 FQGTGA. This CDR3 has 13 amino acids. The CDR3 DNA follows: TGTGCCAGCAGCTCACAGGTGAACACTGAAGCTTTCTTT. It translates to CASSSQVNTEAFF.

The V and J genes are TRBV27 and TRBJ2-7, with TRBD2 matching over 10 bases. Germline V gene lookup returns CDR1 MNHEY and CDR2 SMNVEV (reference sequence). V lost 0 bases and J lost 0; bases outside the gene matches: 2. The CDR3 extends over 16 amino acids. CDR3 DNA sequence: TGTGCCAGCAGTTTATCCGCTAGCGGGAGCTCCTACGAGCAGTACTTC. Translating it yields CASSLSASGSSYEQYF.

The chain is built from TRBV5-6 and TRBJ1-4, with 7 bases identical to TRBD1. From germline, CDR1 is SGHDT and CDR2 YYEEEE. This CDR3 spans 16 amino acids. Trimming at V came to 1 base and at J to 3 bases, leaving 6 bases not matched to a gene. The CDR3 DNA sequence: TGTGCCAGCAGCTTGAGAGGGGGCCGTTCTAATGAAAAACTGTTTTTT. This codes for CASSLRGGRSNEKLFF. Together with reference TRBV5-6 and TRBJ1-4, the CDR3 gives the full variable domain: DAGVTQSPTHLIKTRGQQVTLRCSPKSGHDTVSWYQQALGQGPQFIFQYYEEEERQRGNFPDRFSGHQFPNYSSELNVNALLLGDSALYLCASSLRGGRSNEKLFFGSGTQLSVL.

V gene TRBV6-5 combines with J gene TRBJ2-6; D may be TRBD1 (6 bases). Germline CDR1 is MNHEY and CDR2 is SVGAGI. This CDR3 region has 16 residues. V was pared by 2 bases and J by 2 bases, with 10 bases between. CDR3 protein: CASSYQGKAGANVLTF. In DNA form, the CDR3 reads TGTGCCAGCAGTTACCAGGGGAAGGCTGGGGCCAACGTCCTGACTTTC.

The V and J genes are TRBV6-2 or TRBV6-3 and TRBJ2-1; 13 nucleotides agree with TRBD2. CDR1 MNHEY and CDR2 SVGEGT come from the germline V gene. CDR3 length: 15 amino acids. Unmatched junction bases numbered 2, after V lost 5 bases and J lost 4 bases. The CDR3 spells CASSRTSGGYNEQFF. The CDR3 nucleotides are TGTGCCAGCAGTCGGACTAGCGGGGGTTACAATGAGCAGTTCTTC.

This chain connects TRBV27 to TRBJ2-7; D gene unclear. This CDR3 is built from 11 residues. Germline assignment: CDR1 MNHEY and CDR2 SMNVEV (reference sequence). V lost 1 base to trimming and J lost 6 bases, with 4 bases between them. CDR3 DNA sequence: TGTGCCAGCAGTTTATTCGGCGAGCAGTACTTC. Translated: CASSLFGEQYF.